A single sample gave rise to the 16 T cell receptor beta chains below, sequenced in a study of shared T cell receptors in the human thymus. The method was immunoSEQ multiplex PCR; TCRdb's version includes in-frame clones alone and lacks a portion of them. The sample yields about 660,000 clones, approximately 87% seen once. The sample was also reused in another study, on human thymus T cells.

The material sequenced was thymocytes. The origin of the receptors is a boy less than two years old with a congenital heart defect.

CDR3 loop: CASSFDYPFREQYF. DNA of the CDR3: TGTGCCAGCAGTTTCGACTACCCCTTTAGGGAGCAGTACTTC. The chain is built from TRBV27 and TRBJ2-7; TRBD2 is a possible D gene (5 bases). The germline V gene encodes CDR1 MNHEY and CDR2 SMNVEV (reference sequence). V lost 3 bases and J lost 7, with 16 bases in between. The CDR3 length is 14 residues.

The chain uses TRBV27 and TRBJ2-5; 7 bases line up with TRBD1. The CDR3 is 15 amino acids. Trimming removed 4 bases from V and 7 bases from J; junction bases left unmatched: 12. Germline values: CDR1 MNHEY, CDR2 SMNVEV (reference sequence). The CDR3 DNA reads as TGTGCCAGCAGTTCGGGACAGTTTCCCGGGGTGACCCAGTACTTC. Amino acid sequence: CASSSGQFPGVTQYF.

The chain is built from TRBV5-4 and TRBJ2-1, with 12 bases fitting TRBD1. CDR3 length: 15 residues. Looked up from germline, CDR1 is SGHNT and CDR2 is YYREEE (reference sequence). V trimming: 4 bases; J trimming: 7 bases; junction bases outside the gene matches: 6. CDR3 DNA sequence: TGTGCCAGCAGCCCCGGGACAGGGGGCCGGAATGAGCAGTTCTTC. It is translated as CASSPGTGGRNEQFF.

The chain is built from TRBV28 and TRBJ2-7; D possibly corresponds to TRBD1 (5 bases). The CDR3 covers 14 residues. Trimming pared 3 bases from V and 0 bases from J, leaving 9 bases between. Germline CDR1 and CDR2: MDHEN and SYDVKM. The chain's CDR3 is CASSFQGCSYEQYF. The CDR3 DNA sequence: TGTGCCAGCAGTTTCCAGGGATGCTCCTACGAGCAGTACTTC. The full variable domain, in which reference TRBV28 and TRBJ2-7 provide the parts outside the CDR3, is DVKVTQSSRYLVKRTGEKVFLECVQDMDHENMFWYRQDPGLGLRLIYFSYDVKMKEKGDIPEGYSVSREKKERFSLILESASTNQTSMYLCASSFQGCSYEQYFGPGTRLTVT.

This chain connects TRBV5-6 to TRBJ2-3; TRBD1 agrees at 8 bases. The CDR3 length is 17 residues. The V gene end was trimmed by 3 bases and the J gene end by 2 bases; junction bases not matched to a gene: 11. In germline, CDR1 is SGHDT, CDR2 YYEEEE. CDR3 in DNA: TGTGCCAGCAGCTCCAGCGACAGGGGAAGGCTCACAGATACGCAGTATTTT. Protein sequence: CASSSSDRGRLTDTQYF. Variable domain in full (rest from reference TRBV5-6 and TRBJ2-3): DAGVTQSPTHLIKTRGQQVTLRCSPKSGHDTVSWYQQALGQGPQFIFQYYEEEERQRGNFPDRFSGHQFPNYSSELNVNALLLGDSALYLCASSSSDRGRLTDTQYFGPGTRLTVL.

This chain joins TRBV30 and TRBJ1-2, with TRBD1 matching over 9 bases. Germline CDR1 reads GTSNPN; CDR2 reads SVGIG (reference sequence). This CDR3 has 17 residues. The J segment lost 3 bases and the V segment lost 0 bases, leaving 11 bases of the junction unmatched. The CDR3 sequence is CAWSVRGNRGLDYGYTF. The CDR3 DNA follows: TGTGCCTGGAGTGTACGGGGAAACAGGGGGCTCGACTATGGCTACACCTTC. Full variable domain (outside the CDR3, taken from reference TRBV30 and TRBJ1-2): SQTIHQWPATLVQPVGSPLSLECTVEGTSNPNLYWYRQAAGRGLQLLFYSVGIGQISSEVPQNLSASRPQDRQFILSSKKLLLSDSGFYLCAWSVRGNRGLDYGYTFGSGTRLTVV.

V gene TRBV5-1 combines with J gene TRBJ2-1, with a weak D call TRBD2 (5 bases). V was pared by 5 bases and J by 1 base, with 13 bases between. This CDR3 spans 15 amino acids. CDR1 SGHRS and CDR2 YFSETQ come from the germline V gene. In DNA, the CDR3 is TGCGCCAGCAGGGGGAAGCTAGCATCCTACAATGAGCAGTTCTTC. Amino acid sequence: CASRGKLASYNEQFF.

The CDR3 loop reads CASSYPGQGGTDTQYF. The CDR3 DNA reads TGTGCCAGCTCGTACCCGGGACAGGGTGGAACAGATACGCAGTATTTT. The chain employs TRBV18 and TRBJ2-3; 9 bases line up with TRBD1. The CDR3 loop spans 16 amino acids. J gave up 3 bases and V 6 bases, and 10 bases lay outside the gene matches. Germline V gene sequence: CDR1 KGHSH, CDR2 LQKENI. The full variable domain, rest sourced from reference TRBV18 and TRBJ2-3, is NAGVMQNPRHLVRRRGQEARLRCSPMKGHSHVYWYRQLPEEGLKFMVYLQKENIIDESGMPKERFSAEFPKEGPSILRIQQVVRGDSAAYFCASSYPGQGGTDTQYFGPGTRLTVL.

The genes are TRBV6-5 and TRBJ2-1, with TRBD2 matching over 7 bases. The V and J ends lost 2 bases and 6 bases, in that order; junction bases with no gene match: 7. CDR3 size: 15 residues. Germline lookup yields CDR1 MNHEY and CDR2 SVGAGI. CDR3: CASSYVGGVLNEQFF. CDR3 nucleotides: TGTGCCAGCAGTTACGTTGGGGGGGTGCTCAATGAGCAGTTCTTC.

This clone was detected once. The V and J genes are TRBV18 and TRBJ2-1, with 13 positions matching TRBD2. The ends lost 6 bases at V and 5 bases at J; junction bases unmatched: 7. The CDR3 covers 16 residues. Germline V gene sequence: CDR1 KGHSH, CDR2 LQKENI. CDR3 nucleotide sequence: TGTGCCAGCTCCTCCGGGACTAGCGGGACCCACAATGAGCAGTTCTTC. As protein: CASSSGTSGTHNEQFF.

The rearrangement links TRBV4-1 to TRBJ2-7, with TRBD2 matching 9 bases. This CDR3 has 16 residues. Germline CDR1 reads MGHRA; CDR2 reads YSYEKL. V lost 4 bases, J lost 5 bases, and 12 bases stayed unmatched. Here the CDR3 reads CASSLKVGTSPDEQYF. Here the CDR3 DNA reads TGCGCCAGCAGCCTCAAAGTGGGGACTAGCCCAGACGAGCAGTACTTC.

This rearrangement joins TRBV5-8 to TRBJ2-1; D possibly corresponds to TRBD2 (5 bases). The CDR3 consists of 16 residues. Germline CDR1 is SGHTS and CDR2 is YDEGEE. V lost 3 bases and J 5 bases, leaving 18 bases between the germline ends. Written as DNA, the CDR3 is TGTGCCAGCAGCTCCCAGGCAGGCCTCGGGGACAATGAGCAGTTCTTC. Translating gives CASSSQAGLGDNEQFF.

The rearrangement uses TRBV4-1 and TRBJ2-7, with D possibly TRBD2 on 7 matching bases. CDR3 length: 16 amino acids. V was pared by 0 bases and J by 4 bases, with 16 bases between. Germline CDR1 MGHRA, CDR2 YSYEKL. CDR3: CASSQEFEGGGYEQYF. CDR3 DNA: TGCGCCAGCAGCCAAGAGTTTGAAGGGGGAGGGTACGAGCAGTACTTC.

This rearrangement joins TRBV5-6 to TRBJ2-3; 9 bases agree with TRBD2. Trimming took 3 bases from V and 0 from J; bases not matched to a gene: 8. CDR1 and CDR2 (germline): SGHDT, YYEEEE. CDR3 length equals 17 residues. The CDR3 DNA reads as TGTGCCAGCAGCTGGGGTCTAGCGGGGACTAGCACAGATACGCAGTATTTT. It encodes CASSWGLAGTSTDTQYF.

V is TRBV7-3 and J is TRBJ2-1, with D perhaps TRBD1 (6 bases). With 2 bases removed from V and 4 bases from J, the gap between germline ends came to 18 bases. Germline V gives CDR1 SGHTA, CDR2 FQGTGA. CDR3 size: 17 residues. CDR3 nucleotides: TGTGCCAGCAGCTTATGGGGCCCCGGGACACCTTACAATGAGCAGTTCTTC. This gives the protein CASSLWGPGTPYNEQFF.

Here the CDR3 DNA reads TGTGCCAGCAGCTTGCGGGGGGCTAGCGGGAGGCTAGATGAGCAGTTCTTC. Amino acid sequence: CASSLRGASGRLDEQFF. The rearrangement links TRBV7-2 to TRBJ2-1; 11 bases match TRBD2. CDR3 length: 17 residues. Germline trimming cut 3 bases from V and 8 bases from J; bases unmatched to any gene: 12. The V gene's germline CDR1 is SGHTA and CDR2 FQGNSA.